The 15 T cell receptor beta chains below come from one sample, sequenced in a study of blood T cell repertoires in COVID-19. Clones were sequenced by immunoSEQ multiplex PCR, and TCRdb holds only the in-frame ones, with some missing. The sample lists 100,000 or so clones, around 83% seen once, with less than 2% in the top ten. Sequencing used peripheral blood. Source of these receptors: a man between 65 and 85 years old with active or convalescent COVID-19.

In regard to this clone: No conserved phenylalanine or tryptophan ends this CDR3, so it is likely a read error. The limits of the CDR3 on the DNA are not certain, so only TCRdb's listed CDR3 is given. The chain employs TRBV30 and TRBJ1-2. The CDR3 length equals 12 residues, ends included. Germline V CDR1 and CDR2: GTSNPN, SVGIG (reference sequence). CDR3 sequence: CAWSPGGFVSLY.

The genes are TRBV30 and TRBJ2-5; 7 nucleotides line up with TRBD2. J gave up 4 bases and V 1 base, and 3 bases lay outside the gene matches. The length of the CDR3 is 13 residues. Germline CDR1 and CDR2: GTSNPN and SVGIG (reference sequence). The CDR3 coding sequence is TGTGCCTGGAGTGGGCGGGGGAGAGAGACCCAGTACTTC. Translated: CAWSGRGRETQYF.

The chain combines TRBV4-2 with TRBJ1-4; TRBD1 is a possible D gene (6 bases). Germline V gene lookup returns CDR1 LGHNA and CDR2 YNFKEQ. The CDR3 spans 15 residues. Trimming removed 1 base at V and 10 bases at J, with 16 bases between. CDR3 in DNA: TGTGCCAGCAGCCAAGGACCAGGGGCGATGGGAAAACTGTTTTTT. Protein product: CASSQGPGAMGKLFF.

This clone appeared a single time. The CDR3 nucleotides are TGTGCCTGGAGCGGGACTAGCGGACAAGAGACCCAGTACTTC. As protein: CAWSGTSGQETQYF. The chain has TRBV30 and TRBJ2-5, with TRBD2 matching 11 bases. This CDR3 contains 14 residues. V shed 3 bases, J shed 2 bases, and the junction held 2 bases outside the gene matches. CDR1 is GTSNPN, CDR2 SVGIG, per germline (reference sequence).

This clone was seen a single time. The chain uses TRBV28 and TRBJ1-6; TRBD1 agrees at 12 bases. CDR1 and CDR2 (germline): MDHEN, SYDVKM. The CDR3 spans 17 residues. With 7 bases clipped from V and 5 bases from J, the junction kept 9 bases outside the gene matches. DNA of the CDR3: TGTGCCAGCATCCTTGGGACAGGGGGCGCGGATAATTCACCCCTCCACTTT. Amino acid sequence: CASILGTGGADNSPLHF.

The CDR3 reads CASSQGSWTGHSGNTIYF. CDR3 DNA sequence: TGTGCCAGCAGCCAAGGCTCATGGACAGGCCACTCTGGAAACACCATATATTTT. The chain has TRBV3-1 (or the pseudogene TRBV3-2) and TRBJ1-3; 7 bases align to TRBD1. CDR1 and CDR2 (germline): LGHDT, YNNKEL (reference sequence). The CDR3 totals 18 residues. The V gene end was trimmed by 1 base and the J gene end by 0 bases; junction bases not matched to a gene: 9.

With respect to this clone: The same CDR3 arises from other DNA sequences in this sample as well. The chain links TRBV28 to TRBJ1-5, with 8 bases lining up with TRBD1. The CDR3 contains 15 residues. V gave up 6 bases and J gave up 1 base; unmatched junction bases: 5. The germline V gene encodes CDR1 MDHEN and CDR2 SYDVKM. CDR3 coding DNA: TGTGCCAGCAGAAACACAGGGGGGAGCAATCAGCCCCAGCATTTT. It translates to CASRNTGGSNQPQHF.

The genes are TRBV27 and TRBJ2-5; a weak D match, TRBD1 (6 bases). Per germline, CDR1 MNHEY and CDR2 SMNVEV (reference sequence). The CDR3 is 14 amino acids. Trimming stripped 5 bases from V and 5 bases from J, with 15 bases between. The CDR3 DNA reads TGTGCCAGCAGTCACCAGGGGTCTGGGGAGACCCAGTACTTC. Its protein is CASSHQGSGETQYF.

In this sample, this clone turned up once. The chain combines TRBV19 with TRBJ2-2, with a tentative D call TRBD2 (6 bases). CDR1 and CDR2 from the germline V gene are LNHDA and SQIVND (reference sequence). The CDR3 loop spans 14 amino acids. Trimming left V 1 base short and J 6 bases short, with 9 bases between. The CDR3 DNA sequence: TGTGCCAGTAGTATAGCGGGGGATTCCGGGGAGCTGTTTTTT. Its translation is CASSIAGDSGELFF.

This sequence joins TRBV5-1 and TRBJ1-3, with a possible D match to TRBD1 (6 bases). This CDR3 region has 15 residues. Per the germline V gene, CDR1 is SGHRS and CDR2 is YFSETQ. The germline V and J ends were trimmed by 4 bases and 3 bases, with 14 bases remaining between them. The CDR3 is CASSTIGQSGNTIYF. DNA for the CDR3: TGCGCCAGCAGCACGATAGGACAGAGTGGAAACACCATATATTTT.

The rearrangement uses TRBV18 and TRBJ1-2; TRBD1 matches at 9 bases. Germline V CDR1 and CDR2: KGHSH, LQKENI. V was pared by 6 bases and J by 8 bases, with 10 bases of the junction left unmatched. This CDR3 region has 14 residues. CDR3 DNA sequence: TGTGCCAGCTCGCTTATACAGGGGGCGCAAGGCTACACCTTC. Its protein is CASSLIQGAQGYTF.

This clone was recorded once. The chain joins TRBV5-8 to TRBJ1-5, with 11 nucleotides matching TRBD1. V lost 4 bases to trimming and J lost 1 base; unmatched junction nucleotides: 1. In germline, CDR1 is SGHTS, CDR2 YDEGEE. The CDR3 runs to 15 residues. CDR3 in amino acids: CASSRDRGSNQPQHF. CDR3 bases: TGTGCCAGCAGCCGGGACAGGGGGAGCAATCAGCCCCAGCATTTT.

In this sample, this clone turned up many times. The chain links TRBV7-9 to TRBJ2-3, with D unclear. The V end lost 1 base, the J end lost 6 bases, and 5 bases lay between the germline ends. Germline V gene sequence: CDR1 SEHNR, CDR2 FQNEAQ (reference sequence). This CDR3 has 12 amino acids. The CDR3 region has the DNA TGTGCCAGCAGCTTAGTTCATGATACGCAGTATTTT. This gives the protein CASSLVHDTQYF.

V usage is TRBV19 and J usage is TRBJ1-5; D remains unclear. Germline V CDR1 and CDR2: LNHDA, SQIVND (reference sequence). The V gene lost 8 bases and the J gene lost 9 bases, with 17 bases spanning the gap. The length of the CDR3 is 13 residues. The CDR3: CASSETVGRPQHF. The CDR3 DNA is TGTGCCAGTTCTGAAACGGTCGGTCGGCCCCAGCATTTT.

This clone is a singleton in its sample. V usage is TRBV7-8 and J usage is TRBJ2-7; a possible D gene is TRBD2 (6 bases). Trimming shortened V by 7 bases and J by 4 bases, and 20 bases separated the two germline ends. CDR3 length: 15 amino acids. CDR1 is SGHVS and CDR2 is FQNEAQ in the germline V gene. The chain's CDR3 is CASNPTSRGDYEQYF. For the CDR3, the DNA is TGTGCCAGCAATCCGACTAGTCGAGGAGATTACGAGCAGTACTTC.